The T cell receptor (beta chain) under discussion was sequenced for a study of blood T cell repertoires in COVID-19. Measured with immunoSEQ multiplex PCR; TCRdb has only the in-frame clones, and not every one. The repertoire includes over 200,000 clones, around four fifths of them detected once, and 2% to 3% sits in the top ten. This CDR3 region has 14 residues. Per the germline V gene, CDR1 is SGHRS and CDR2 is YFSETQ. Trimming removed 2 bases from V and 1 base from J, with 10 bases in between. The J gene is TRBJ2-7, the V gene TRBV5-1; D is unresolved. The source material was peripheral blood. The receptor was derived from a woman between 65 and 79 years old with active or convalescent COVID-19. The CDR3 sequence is CASSLPGLSYEQYF. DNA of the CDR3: TGCGCCAGCAGCTTACCAGGATTATCCTACGAGCAGTACTTC.